The rows below give T cell receptor beta chains drawn from one sample of a study of cytomegalovirus exposure and HLA in healthy donors. Measured with immunoSEQ multiplex PCR; TCRdb has only the in-frame clones, and not every one. In the table there are nearly 200,000 clones, 82% of which are singletons. Sequencing was performed on PBMCs. The receptors come from a boy aged 2-15 years in good health and CMV-seronegative. The CDR3 runs from the conserved cysteine through the conserved F or W. The order of the fields is V gene, clone size, J gene, D gene, CDR3 DNA, CDR3 protein. The D gene is left open where the match is weak. Where a row states a size, it is once, few, many or the class of an expanded clone; other rows omit it.

>TRBV6-5|-|TRBJ2-3|TRBD2
TGTGCCAGCAGTTACTGGGGGGGGGCAGATACGCAGTATTTT
CASSYWGGADTQYF
>TRBV5-6|-|TRBJ1-3|-
TGTGCCAGCAGAGCCGGGACATCTGGAAACACCATATATTTT
CASRAGTSGNTIYF
>TRBV6-5|-|TRBJ1-6|-
TGTGCCAGCAGTTCGCCTGCTTTTAGCTCACCCCTCCACTTT
CASSSPAFSSPLHF
>TRBV2|-|TRBJ2-7|TRBD1
TGTGCCAGCACTTGGGGACAGGGGGCGTACGAGCAGTACTTC
CASTWGQGAYEQYF
>TRBV7-2|-|TRBJ2-7|-
TGTGCCAGCACCTTAACAGGGAAAGGAGCCTACGAGCAGTACTTC
CASTLTGKGAYEQYF
>TRBV7-3|few|TRBJ2-3|TRBD2
TGTGCCAGCAGCTTAGGGGCCGGGACTAGTTCAAAAGTTAGCACAGATACGCAGTATTTT
CASSLGAGTSSKVSTDTQYF
>TRBV7-2|-|TRBJ2-1|TRBD2
TGTGCCAGCAGCTATGGGGAGCGGGGGGGCAATGAGCAGTTCTTC
CASSYGERGGNEQFF
>TRBV29-1|-|TRBJ1-1|-
TGCAGCGTTGCCTACAGGGAGAACACTGAAGCTTTCTTT
CSVAYRENTEAFF
>TRBV6-6|-|TRBJ2-7|-
TGTGCCAGCACCGTTACACCCCCCGCGGGGGCCCACGAGCAGTACTTC
CASTVTPPAGAHEQYF
>TRBV7-2|-|TRBJ2-5|-
TGTGCCAGCAGCTTAGTCTTGCGACTAAGCGGAAAAGAGACCCAGTACTTC
CASSLVLRLSGKETQYF
>TRBV30|-|TRBJ2-3|-
TGTGCCTGGAGCCCTAGCTTCTCAGATACGCAGTATTTT
CAWSPSFSDTQYF
>TRBV6-6|-|TRBJ2-3|-
TGTGCCAGCAGTGCGATCTACACAGATACGCAGTATTTT
CASSAIYTDTQYF
>TRBV6-6|once|TRBJ1-5|-
TGTGCCAGCACCTCCGTGGGGCTGGGCAATCAGCCCCAGCATTTT
CASTSVGLGNQPQHF
>TRBV5-5|-|TRBJ2-7|-
TGTGCCAGCAGCTTGGTCGTCTACGAGCAGTACTTC
CASSLVVYEQYF
>TRBV5-5|-|TRBJ1-2|-
TGTGCCAGCAGCTTGGAGCAGGTCTATGGCTACACCTTC
CASSLEQVYGYTF
>TRBV6-6|once|TRBJ1-2|-
TGTGCCCTAGAGGGAAACTATGGCTACACCTTC
CALEGNYGYTF
>TRBV7-9|-|TRBJ1-2|TRBD1
TGTGCCAGCAGCTTACCCCCGACAGGGATCTATGGCTACACCTTC
CASSLPPTGIYGYTF
>TRBV6-5|-|TRBJ1-5|TRBD1
TGTGCCAGCAGTATTACAGGGGTAAGCAATCAGCCCCAGCATTTT
CASSITGVSNQPQHF
>TRBV15|-|TRBJ1-2|-
TGTGCCACCAGCAGAGGGGGTTGGGGCGGCTACACCTTC
CATSRGGWGGYTF
>TRBV2|-|TRBJ1-6|-
TGTGCCAGCAGTGTTGGGGAGAATTCACCCCTCCACTTT
CASSVGENSPLHF
>TRBV6-6|-|TRBJ2-1|TRBD2
TGTGCCAGCAGTTACGGGATAGCGGGGGGAGACAATGGGCAGTTCTTC
CASSYGIAGGDNGQFF
>TRBV2|-|TRBJ2-5|TRBD2
TGTGCCAGCAGCCTCACTCCGGGACTAGGGGAAGAGACCCAGTACTTC
CASSLTPGLGEETQYF
>TRBV2|-|TRBJ1-2|-
TGTGCCAGACAGGAGCCGATCTATGGCTACACCTTC
CARQEPIYGYTF
>TRBV4-3|-|TRBJ1-5|-
TGCGCCAGCAGCCAAGATGGGGCACGCAATCAGCCCCAGCATTTT
CASSQDGARNQPQHF
>TRBV5-3|few|TRBJ2-2|TRBD1
TGTGCCAGAAGCTTGGTTGCAGGGGGAACCGGGGAGCTGTTTTTT
CARSLVAGGTGELFF
>TRBV6-5|once|TRBJ1-1|-
TGTGCCAGCAGTTACTCGAAATGGCGGAAGAACACTGAAGCTTTCTTT
CASSYSKWRKNTEAFF
>TRBV25-1|-|TRBJ2-5|-
TGTGCCAGCAGTGAGGGGCGGGGGCCTTACCAAGAGACCCAGTACTTC
CASSEGRGPYQETQYF
>TRBV7-6|-|TRBJ2-5|-
TGTGCCAGCAGCTCGCCGCTGAGGGATTTCCAAGAGACCCAGTACTTC
CASSSPLRDFQETQYF
>TRBV9|-|TRBJ2-3|TRBD1
TGTGCCAGCAGTCCGCGGACAGGGGGAAAAATTGGATTTATAACAGATACGCAGTATTTT
CASSPRTGGKIGFITDTQYF
>TRBV4-3|-|TRBJ2-7|-
TGCGCCAGCAGCCAAGCTTCCGGGACTCTTACGGCCTACGAGCAGTACTTC
CASSQASGTLTAYEQYF
>TRBV4-2|once|TRBJ2-3|-
TGTGCCAGCAGCCAAGTTGGAGGGTTTACGACAGATACGCAGTATTTT
CASSQVGGFTTDTQYF
>TRBV10-2|-|TRBJ2-5|-
TGCGCCAGCAGTGAAGGTTGGGGGGGCCAGGAGACCCAGTACTTC
CASSEGWGGQETQYF